These T cell receptor beta chains were read from a single sample in a study of T cell changes during pregnancy in multiple sclerosis. The table came from immunoSEQ multiplex PCR; TCRdb's copy has only in-frame clones and leaves some out. The profile covers about 40,000 clones, with around 89% appearing a single time and 0.5% to 0.65% taken by the ten largest. Sequenced material: CD4+ T cells from peripheral blood mononuclear cells, taken in the first trimester of pregnancy. These receptors were collected from a female donor with multiple sclerosis, enrolled in a pregnancy study. CDR3s leave out the opening cysteine and the closing phenylalanine or tryptophan. Fields, in order: J gene, V gene, CDR3 protein.

TRBJ2-7 TRBV25-1 ASSWGGAEQY
TRBJ1-2 TRBV7-2 ASSQTGTGLYGYT
TRBJ2-1 TRBV5-1 ASSSLARSHNEQF
TRBJ1-1 TRBV5-1 ASSLMSGTEAF
TRBJ2-1 TRBV18 ASSPESSYNEQF
TRBJ1-2 TRBV20-1 SASWGEGYT
TRBJ1-4 TRBV19 ASLTGGAATNEKLF
TRBJ2-2 TRBV10-1 ASSSYEVGELF
TRBJ2-6 TRBV5-1 ASSLTVSNWANVLT
TRBJ2-3 TRBV27 ASSFEGAGDTQY
TRBJ2-7 TRBV5-8 ASTLRPGGEQY
TRBJ1-1 TRBV29-1 SVYRGLITEAF
TRBJ2-6 TRBV11-2 ASSSPRGNSGANVLT
TRBJ1-3 TRBV25-1 ASSSRGQGFNSGNTIY
TRBJ1-2 TRBV5-5 ASSLGQLRNYGYT
TRBJ2-1 TRBV11-3 ASSPAGYNEQF
TRBJ2-3 TRBV4-2 ASSQLAGGRDTQY
TRBJ1-4 TRBV4-2 ASSHANAANEKLF
TRBJ1-1 TRBV5-1 ASSLIDRRLTEAF
TRBJ2-1 TRBV10-3 ASYDSKPYGEQF
TRBJ2-7 TRBV2 ASSVNAGAYEQY
TRBJ1-5 TRBV5-1 ASSLGPPAGQPQH
TRBJ2-7 TRBV5-1 ASSAEGTGVY
TRBJ1-1 TRBV25-1 ASSGYGTGWVEAF
TRBJ2-1 TRBV6-4 ASKLAPISNEQF
TRBJ2-5 TRBV16 ASSPGQLVQETQY
TRBJ2-6 TRBV5-1 ASSLASGANVLT
TRBJ2-3 TRBV12-5 ASGLRGNVDTQY
TRBJ2-5 TRBV29-1 SVRTAQETQY
TRBJ1-1 TRBV5-1 ASSFTGTDDTEAF
TRBJ1-1 TRBV10-3 AISDRGETEAF
TRBJ2-1 TRBV27 ASSLRGVGTGGSNEQF
TRBJ1-1 TRBV10-3 AISRQGLNTEAF
TRBJ2-7 TRBV7-2 ASSPRDPWYEQY
TRBJ2-3 TRBV5-1 ASSLASTDTQY
TRBJ1-2 TRBV2 ASRGTGNRGYT
TRBJ2-1 TRBV30 AWSVEEQF
TRBJ2-7 TRBV2 ASHSGSSYEQY
TRBJ2-1 TRBV7-6 ASSSQGSYNEQF
TRBJ1-2 TRBV7-2 ASSLEAAINYGYT
TRBJ2-2 TRBV5-1 ASSLAPDTGELF
TRBJ1-1 TRBV4-2 ASSQDRRGPYKDTEAF
TRBJ2-2 TRBV12-5 ASGLVWGQGYSGELF
TRBJ1-4 TRBV27 ASSSHHGTANEKLF
TRBJ1-2 TRBV30 AWSVSLGTRRRGYT
TRBJ1-2 TRBV4-3 ASSQAASQGAYGYT
TRBJ2-3 TRBV4-2 ASSQGGTSGGTTQY
TRBJ2-2 TRBV4-1 ASSHDTGELF
TRBJ2-5 TRBV5-1 ASSFASLAGGETQY
TRBJ2-3 TRBV29-1 SGGRGPSTDTQY
TRBJ1-2 TRBV11-2 ASSLPFNYGYT
TRBJ2-7 TRBV7-2 ASSFRTTSYEQY
TRBJ2-7 TRBV5-1 ASSFGQGEPTYEQY
TRBJ2-7 TRBV7-2 ASSLEGLTYEQY
TRBJ1-4 TRBV5-1 ASSPGQGNEKLF
TRBJ1-5 TRBV15 ATSRDNGGKRNQPQH
TRBJ2-2 TRBV5-4 ASSLGGTGDAGELF
TRBJ1-2 TRBV7-9 ASSSGGYT
TRBJ1-3 TRBV7-9 ASSLGLFHSGNTIY